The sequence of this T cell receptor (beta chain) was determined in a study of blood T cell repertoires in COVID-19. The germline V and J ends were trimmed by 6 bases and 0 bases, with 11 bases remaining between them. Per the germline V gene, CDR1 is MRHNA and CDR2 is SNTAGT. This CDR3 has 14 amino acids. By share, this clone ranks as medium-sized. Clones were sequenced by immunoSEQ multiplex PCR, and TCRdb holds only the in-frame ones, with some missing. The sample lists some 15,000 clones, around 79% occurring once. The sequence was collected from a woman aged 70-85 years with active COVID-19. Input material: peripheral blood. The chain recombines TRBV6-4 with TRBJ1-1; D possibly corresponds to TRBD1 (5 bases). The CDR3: CASSAGGVNTEAFF. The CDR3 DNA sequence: TGTGCCAGCAGCGCCGGGGGGGTGAACACTGAAGCTTTCTTT.